The entry that follows covers one TCR beta chain sequence. The CDR3 has 14 amino acids. Looked up from germline, CDR1 is SNHLY and CDR2 is FYNNEI. V gave up 2 bases and J gave up 10 bases, with 12 bases separating them. The sample is drawn from a study of PD-1 and CTLA-4 blockade in melanoma. Produced via immunoSEQ multiplex PCR; TCRdb's table is partial and in-frame only. Of 7,000 to 9,000 clones in the sample, 75% to 85% are singletons; the top ten hold roughly 40%. This specimen consisted of CD8+ T cells from peripheral blood, obtained before anti-PD-1 treatment. This sequence was found in a human donor with melanoma. The rearrangement links TRBV2 to TRBJ1-6; D gene unclear. CDR3 residues: CASSESGVRSPLHF. DNA for the CDR3: TGTGCCAGCAGTGAAAGCGGCGTTCGGTCACCCCTCCACTTT.